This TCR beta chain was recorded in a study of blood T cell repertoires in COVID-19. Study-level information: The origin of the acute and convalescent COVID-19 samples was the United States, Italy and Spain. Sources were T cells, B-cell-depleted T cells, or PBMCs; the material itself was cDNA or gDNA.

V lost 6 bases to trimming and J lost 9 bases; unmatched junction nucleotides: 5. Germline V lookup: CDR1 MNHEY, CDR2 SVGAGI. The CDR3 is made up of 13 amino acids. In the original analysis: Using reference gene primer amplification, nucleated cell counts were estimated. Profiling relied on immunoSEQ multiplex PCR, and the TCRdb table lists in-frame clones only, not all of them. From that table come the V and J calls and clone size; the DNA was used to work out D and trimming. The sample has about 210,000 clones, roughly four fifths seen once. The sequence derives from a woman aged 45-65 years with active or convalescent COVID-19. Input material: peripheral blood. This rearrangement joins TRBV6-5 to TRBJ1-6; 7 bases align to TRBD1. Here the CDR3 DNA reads TGTGCCAGCAGCCGACAGGGATCTTCACCCCTCCACTTT. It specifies CASSRQGSSPLHF.